This TCR beta chain was sequenced during a study of T cell responses to AZD1222 COVID-19 vaccine. Study findings and constraints: It should be noted that donors were predominantly white British and more often female, and clonal diversity was possibly underestimated.

The V end lost 3 bases, the J end lost 5 bases, and 8 bases lay between the germline ends. The germline gives CDR1 LNHDA, CDR2 SQIVND (reference sequence). The CDR3 contains 13 residues. Points on this clone: What it binds is unknown.

Data came from immunoSEQ multiplex PCR; TCRdb stores just in-frame clones and leaves some out. The sample shows tens of thousands of clones, 70% to 85% of them seen only once. The V and J genes are TRBV19 and TRBJ2-1; D is undetermined. The TCR was taken from an adult in good health. Source: peripheral blood, taken on day 0 of AZD1222 vaccination. CDR3 protein: CASSILSDNEQFF. The DNA for the CDR3 is TGTGCCAGTAGTATTTTATCGGACAATGAGCAGTTCTTC. Supplemented by reference TRBV19 and TRBJ2-1, the full variable domain reads DGGITQSPKYLFRKEGQNVTLSCEQNLNHDAMYWYRQDPGQGLRLIYYSQIVNDFQKGDIAEGYSVSREKKESFPLTVTSAQKNPTAFYLCASSILSDNEQFFGPGTRLTVL.